Given below is one T cell receptor beta chain in context. Its target is unknown. These data are taken from a study of cytomegalovirus exposure and HLA in healthy donors. The study's findings and limits: About 180 TCR beta chains were listed as cytomegalovirus-associated. Confirmation in vitro established that three CMV-associated chains were specific for CMV antigens. Follow-up analysis later connected one missense variant in DCLRE1C with trimming of TCR beta V- and J-genes.

The PCR made use of 60 Vbeta and 13 Jbeta primers. Authors' processing steps: Roughly 12 million of about 80 million unique TCR beta chains were shared, per a later count. This table comes from immunoSEQ multiplex PCR, and its TCRdb copy is limited to in-frame clones, with some not included. Clonal size and the V and J genes are those of that table, whereas D and trimming came from the DNA. The table lists about 160,000 clones, around 80% of them singletons. This CDR3 is 17 amino acids long. Germline assignment: CDR1 SGDLS and CDR2 YYNGEE. V dropped 3 bases and J dropped 4 bases, with 20 bases sitting between them.

The chain uses TRBV9 and TRBJ1-3; no reliable D call. Sequencing was done on a sample of PBMCs. The sequence derives from a female donor in good health and CMV-seronegative. CDR3 amino acids: CASSDTPREVSGNTIYF. CDR3 DNA sequence: TGTGCCAGCAGCGACACACCCCGGGAGGTCTCCGGAAACACCATATATTTT.